This TCR beta chain was captured in a study of Ad26.COV2.S vaccination and SARS-CoV-2 variants. Study-level background: Into the muscle, Ad26.COV2.S was dosed once or twice, 56 days apart. Study-level findings and limits: Vaccine and placebo recipients had similar non-spike TCR breadth. Placebo recipients showed lower spike-specific TCR breadth than vaccinees.

This table comes from immunoSEQ multiplex PCR, and its TCRdb copy is limited to in-frame clones, with some not included. The sample contains more than 300,000 clones, approximately 86% of which appear only once. V gave up 3 bases and J gave up 2 bases, with 11 bases separating them. The CDR3 loop spans 14 amino acids. CDR1 is DFQATT, CDR2 SNEGSKA, per germline (reference sequence). Described treatment: about 20 received Ad26.COV2.S at low or high dose, single or two shots; about five received placebo; per-sample allocation not given. Collection of samples fell on day 63 after the first vaccine or placebo injection. Concerning this clone itself: No antigen is known for it.

Material: peripheral blood, obtained in a trial of Ad26.COV2.S vaccine versus placebo. V gene TRBV20-1 combines with J gene TRBJ1-5; D ambiguous. The TCR sequence derives from a person aged 18-60 years who received the Ad26.COV2.S COVID-19 vaccine or a placebo. The CDR3 loop is CSASSPRGNQPQHF. Written as DNA, the CDR3 is TGCAGTGCTAGTAGTCCGAGGGGCAATCAGCCCCAGCATTTT.